The 11 T cell receptor beta chains reported below all come from one sample, sequenced in a study of T-cell reconstitution after alpha-beta-depleted transplantation in children. Unique molecular identifiers were built into the TCRbeta library. Each CDR3 protein is one row after TCRdb ran MiXCR on the PCR reads. Found here are 450,000 to 600,000 distinct CDR3 sequences, over 10% of them singletons; the top ten hold 2% to 2.5%. Material: PBMCs, mostly from graft donor cells, obtained 360 days after TCRalphabeta/CD19-depleted stem cell transplant. The receptors derive from a male patient under 18 who had a stem cell transplant for acute myeloid leukemia, so the T cells may come from the graft donor.

The chain carries TRBV28 and TRBJ2-6; D is ambiguous. Per germline, CDR1 MDHEN and CDR2 SYDVKM. Deletions cut 6 bases from V and 0 bases from J, with 12 bases between. The CDR3 loop spans 16 amino acids. The CDR3 loop is CASSAQTSSGANVLTF. CDR3 coding DNA: TGTGCCAGCAGCGCTCAGACGAGCTCTGGGGCCAACGTCCTGACTTTC.

The J gene is TRBJ2-5, the V gene TRBV11-3; 10 nucleotides line up with TRBD2. Per germline, CDR1 SGHNT and CDR2 YENEEA. V was clipped by 1 base and J by 5 bases; unmatched bases: 10. The CDR3 is 17 amino acids. CDR3 coding DNA: TGTGCCAGCAGCTTAGGTCTAGCGGGAGAGCCTGCGGAGACCCAGTACTTC. It is translated as CASSLGLAGEPAETQYF.

The V gene is TRBV7-8, the J gene TRBJ2-2, with TRBD1 identical over 7 bases. Germline CDR1 and CDR2: SGHVS and FQNEAQ. Trimming cost V 7 bases and J 4 bases; bases outside gene matches: 6. There are 14 residues in the CDR3. The CDR3 bases are TGTGCCAGCAAGGGGGCGCTTAGCACCGGGGAGCTGTTTTTT. Its translation is CASKGALSTGELFF.

V is TRBV7-6 and J is TRBJ2-7; D unclear. The CDR3 has 15 residues. The V and J ends lost 1 base and 7 bases respectively, with 17 bases between them. Germline V gene lookup returns CDR1 SGHVS and CDR2 FNYEAQ. DNA of the CDR3: TGTGCCAGCAGCTTAGTTGGCAGACCCCTAGGGGAGCAGTACTTC. It is translated as CASSLVGRPLGEQYF.

The chain couples TRBV29-1 to TRBJ2-1, with 8 bases identical to TRBD2. Germline-derived CDR1 and CDR2 are SQVTM and ANQGSEA. V lost 4 bases, J lost 6 bases, and 8 bases stayed unmatched. The CDR3 has 14 residues. CDR3 loop: CSVASSGSLNEQFF. CDR3 sequence (DNA): TGCAGCGTTGCGTCCAGCGGGAGTCTCAATGAGCAGTTCTTC.

The table lists this clonotype with a few counts. The V call is TRBV4-3, the J call TRBJ2-1; 8 positions match TRBD2. Germline CDR1 is LGHNA and CDR2 is YSLEER. The V and J ends lost 3 bases and 7 bases, in that order; junction bases with no gene match: 8. The CDR3 loop spans 15 amino acids. The DNA for the CDR3 is TGCGCCAGCAGCCAGGGGACTAGGCGGGGTAATGAGCAGTTCTTC. It yields the protein CASSQGTRRGNEQFF.

This chain links TRBV3-1 with TRBJ2-1; 9 nucleotides line up with TRBD2. V trimming: 11 bases; J trimming: 7 bases; junction bases outside the gene matches: 24. The CDR3 is 18 amino acids. Germline V gene data show CDR1 as LGHDT and CDR2 as YNNKEL (reference sequence). CDR3 bases: TGTGCCTCCTCCCCCCGCGGGGGGGGCCCCTTGAAAATTAATGAGCAGTTCTTC. This translates into CASSPRGGGPLKINEQFF.

The table lists this clonotype with a few counts. This chain joins TRBV27 and TRBJ2-1, with D possibly TRBD1 on 5 matching bases. CDR3 size: 14 residues. Germline lookup yields CDR1 MNHEY and CDR2 SMNVEV (reference sequence). Trimming left V 4 bases short and J 2 bases short, with 9 bases between. The CDR3 DNA follows: TGTGCCAGCAGTTACCAGGGAACCTACAATGAGCAGTTCTTC. Translation gives CASSYQGTYNEQFF.

In its sample, this clonotype was seen a few times. The chain has TRBV24-1 and TRBJ2-1, with D possibly matching TRBD1 (6 bases). Germline V CDR1 and CDR2: KGHDR, SFDVKD. V was shortened by 1 base and J by 5 bases, with 14 bases between the two germline ends. The length of the CDR3 is 16 residues. CDR3 coding DNA: TGTGCCACCAGTGATTTAACCCCAGGGACAAACAATGAGCAGTTCTTC. Residues: CATSDLTPGTNNEQFF.

This clonotype was seen only a few times. This chain uses TRBV5-1 with TRBJ2-3; TRBD2 matches at 14 bases. This CDR3 is 17 amino acids long. Germline V gene sequence: CDR1 SGHRS, CDR2 YFSETQ. V dropped 4 bases and J dropped 2; count of bases not matched to a gene: 6. The CDR3 DNA sequence: TGCGCCAGCAGCCGGGGACTAGCGGGAGATCCCACAGATACGCAGTATTTT. Its protein product is CASSRGLAGDPTDTQYF.

The chain has TRBV12-3 or TRBV12-4 and TRBJ2-7, with 15 bases fitting TRBD2. The CDR3 is made up of 19 amino acids. With V trimmed by 5 bases and J by 5 bases, 16 bases remained unmatched. The CDR3 region has the DNA TGTGCCAGCAGTAAGACAGGGTTGGGACTAGCGGGAGGAATCGACGAGCAGTACTTC. The encoded protein is CASSKTGLGLAGGIDEQYF.